The subject of this entry is one T cell receptor beta chain. Its target is not known. This record belongs to a study of shared clonotypes between healthy human individuals. Study observations and caveats: Though the depth was large, rarefaction showed that sorted-subset sequencing was incomplete. Naive CD4 clonotype sharing across several donors was approximately 5%.

CDR1 is SGHTA and CDR2 is FQGNSA in the germline V gene. V dropped 1 base and J dropped 0; count of bases not matched to a gene: 7. There are 19 residues in the CDR3. Here immunoSEQ multiplex PCR was the method, and the copy in TCRdb shows in-frame clones only, minus some. Here the sample spans approximately 1.5 million clones, approximately 98.5% being singletons. The sequence came from a man aged 25 to 45 in good health. The J gene is TRBJ2-3, the V gene TRBV7-2; 13 nucleotides align to TRBD2. Sequenced: naive CD4+ T cells sorted from blood. Subset here: CD45RA+ positively selected. CDR3 coding DNA: TGTGCCAGCAGCTTAGAAGGGACTAGCGGGACGTCTAGCACAGATACGCAGTATTTT. Translated, it gives CASSLEGTSGTSSTDTQYF.